The 3 T cell receptor beta chains below all came from one sample that was sequenced in a study of spatial heterogeneity in lung cancer. The time point denotes: sample taken at primary tumor resection. Without sorting, whole RNA was sequenced from tumor, nontumor lung or frozen PBMC. In TCRdb, the 5' RACE reads were re-called with MiXCR into one record per CDR3 protein. The table has tens of thousands of distinct CDR3 sequences, around 5.8% seen once. The specimen comprised PBMCs, sampled at surgery. These receptors were taken from a male donor with early-stage non-small cell lung cancer.

This chain joins TRBV5-1 and TRBJ2-5; tentatively, D is TRBD1 (5 bases). The CDR3 has 14 residues. Germline assignment: CDR1 SGHRS and CDR2 YFSETQ. Trimming pared 3 bases from V and 1 base from J, leaving 10 bases between. CDR3 region: CASSWMDIQETQYF. The CDR3 nucleotides are TGCGCCAGCAGCTGGATGGACATCCAAGAGACCCAGTACTTC.

This chain connects TRBV20-1 to TRBJ2-1; D is possibly TRBD2 (7 bases). This CDR3 is built from 13 residues. CDR1 is DFQATT and CDR2 is SNEGSKA in the germline V gene (reference sequence). Trimming removed 3 bases at V and 6 bases at J, with 12 bases between. The CDR3 region is CSARGGQINEQFF. CDR3 nucleotide sequence: TGCAGTGCTAGGGGGGGGCAAATCAATGAGCAGTTCTTC.

V is TRBV29-1 and J is TRBJ2-3; D may be TRBD2 (7 bases). Trimming took off 8 bases at V and 2 bases at J, with 17 bases between the two ends. The V gene's germline CDR1 is SQVTM and CDR2 ANQGSEA. The CDR3 contains 14 residues. The CDR3 region has the DNA TGCAGCCTCCTTTCGGGGGGCCCCACAGATACGCAGTATTTT. Translating it yields CSLLSGGPTDTQYF.